This T cell receptor (beta chain) was captured in a study of blood T cell repertoires in COVID-19. Sequencing was performed with immunoSEQ multiplex PCR; in TCRdb, only in-frame clones are kept and a portion is missing. The repertoire holds approximately 140,000 clones, with over 80% as singletons. The germline V gene encodes CDR1 SEHNR and CDR2 FQNEAQ (reference sequence). The CDR3 consists of 15 residues. The V and J ends lost 1 base and 3 bases respectively, with 9 bases between them. Specimen: peripheral blood. This TCR came from a man between 40 and 49 years old with active or convalescent COVID-19. The V call is TRBV7-9, the J call TRBJ1-4; possible D gene TRBD1, 6 bases. The CDR3 DNA reads as TGTGCCAGCAGCTTAGGTGGGGGCTCTAATGAAAAACTGTTTTTT. Encoded protein: CASSLGGGSNEKLFF.